The 11 T cell receptor beta chains below come from one sample, sequenced in a study of cytomegalovirus exposure and HLA in healthy donors. PCR was performed using 60 Vbeta and 13 Jbeta primers. Clones were read by immunoSEQ multiplex PCR, and TCRdb kept only the in-frame ones, dropping some. The table shows 150,000 to 200,000 clones, with around 83% occurring only once. The specimen was PBMCs. These receptors were taken from a girl aged 2 to 10 in good health and CMV-seropositive.

For the CDR3, the DNA is TGCGCCAGCAGCCAAGATCCCCTGGGGGGTGGCACTGAAGCTTTCTTT. Translation: CASSQDPLGGGTEAFF. The chain links TRBV4-1 to TRBJ1-1, with a possible D match to TRBD1 (5 bases). CDR1 is MGHRA, CDR2 YSYEKL, per germline. There are 16 residues in the CDR3. Trimming left V 0 bases short and J 4 bases short, with 15 bases between.

V and J are TRBV28 and TRBJ2-7; 7 bases align to TRBD1. Trimming took 5 bases from V and 4 from J; bases not matched to a gene: 17. Germline V gene lookup returns CDR1 MDHEN and CDR2 SYDVKM. The CDR3 spans 17 residues. CDR3 residues: CASSRLPRGLASYEQYF. CDR3 in DNA: TGTGCCAGCAGTCGCCTTCCAAGGGGGCTAGCCTCTTACGAGCAGTACTTC. Full variable domain (rest looked up from reference TRBV28 and TRBJ2-7): DVKVTQSSRYLVKRTGEKVFLECVQDMDHENMFWYRQDPGLGLRLIYFSYDVKMKEKGDIPEGYSVSREKKERFSLILESASTNQTSMYLCASSRLPRGLASYEQYFGPGTRLTVT.

This rearrangement joins TRBV5-1 to TRBJ1-4, with D perhaps TRBD1 (6 bases). The CDR3 sequence is 15 residues long. CDR1 is SGHRS, CDR2 YFSETQ, per germline. Trimming shortened V by 0 bases and J by 5 bases, and 11 bases separated the two germline ends. The DNA of the CDR3 is TGCGCCAGCAGCTTGGGGGGGGGCCGGAATGAAAAACTGTTTTTT. Translated, it gives CASSLGGGRNEKLFF.

This clone was seen just once. This chain connects TRBV6-1 to TRBJ2-3; D gene unclear. CDR1 and CDR2 (germline): MNHNS, SASEGT. Trimming removed 11 bases at V and 2 bases at J, with 17 bases between. This CDR3 is 14 amino acids long. The CDR3 nucleotides are TGTGCCGCCAGTAAGCGACTCGACACAGATACGCAGTATTTT. Protein sequence: CAASKRLDTDTQYF.

The chain recombines TRBV6-1 with TRBJ1-2, with 10 bases lining up with TRBD1. Germline V gives CDR1 MNHNS, CDR2 SASEGT. With 8 bases clipped from V and 7 bases from J, the junction kept 7 bases outside the gene matches. CDR3 size: 13 residues. The CDR3 DNA sequence: TGTGCCAGCGACAGGGGGCGTTCGTCTGGCTACACCTTC. Encoded protein: CASDRGRSSGYTF.

This clone was detected once. The chain combines TRBV10-1 with TRBJ2-1, with TRBD2 as a possible D gene (5 bases). The CDR3 is 14 amino acids. Germline V lookup: CDR1 WNHNN, CDR2 SYGVQD (reference sequence). Trimming stripped 8 bases from V and 4 bases from J, with 15 bases between. DNA for the CDR3: TGCGCCAGCTCGGACTCAAACCTTTACAATGAGCAGTTCTTC. Protein sequence: CASSDSNLYNEQFF.

The chain has TRBV30 and TRBJ2-3; no clear D. The V end was cut by 4 bases, the J end by 2 bases, with 10 bases between. CDR1 and CDR2 (germline): GTSNPN, SVGIG (reference sequence). The CDR3 consists of 13 residues. Written as DNA, the CDR3 is TGTGCCTGGAACCGTGGGCTCACAGATACGCAGTATTTT. Protein sequence: CAWNRGLTDTQYF.

The chain joins TRBV5-1 to TRBJ2-3, with 12 bases that match TRBD2. The germline V gene has CDR1 SGHRS and CDR2 YFSETQ. The length of the CDR3 is 17 residues. Trimming at V came to 2 bases and at J to 4 bases, leaving 8 bases not matched to a gene. Here the CDR3 reads CASSFGTSGSPPDTQYF. The CDR3 region has the DNA TGCGCCAGCAGCTTCGGGACTAGCGGGTCCCCCCCAGATACGCAGTATTTT. Full variable domain (outside the CDR3, taken from reference TRBV5-1 and TRBJ2-3): KAGVTQTPRYLIKTRGQQVTLSCSPISGHRSVSWYQQTPGQGLQFLFEYFSETQRNKGNFPGRFSGRQFSNSRSEMNVSTLELGDSALYLCASSFGTSGSPPDTQYFGPGTRLTVL.

This chain uses TRBV7-2 with TRBJ2-7, with a weak D call TRBD1 (5 bases). V lost 0 bases and J lost 6, with 15 bases in between. The CDR3 is made up of 15 amino acids. The germline V gene encodes CDR1 SGHTA and CDR2 FQGNSA. The chain's CDR3 is CASSLAGRALGEQYF. CDR3 in DNA: TGTGCCAGCAGCTTAGCTGGCAGGGCTTTGGGCGAGCAGTACTTC.

The chain employs TRBV7-8 and TRBJ1-1; D remains ambiguous. The length of the CDR3 is 15 residues. From germline, CDR1 is SGHVS and CDR2 FQNEAQ. The ends were cut back, 2 bases at V and 3 bases at J, with 13 bases in the middle. CDR3 region: CASSLYLPRDTEAFF. The DNA of the CDR3 is TGTGCCAGCAGCTTATATTTGCCGAGGGACACTGAAGCTTTCTTT.

The chain links TRBV9 to TRBJ2-7; the match to TRBD2 covers 8 bases. Trimming removed 0 bases from V and 4 bases from J; junction bases left unmatched: 3. There are 14 residues in the CDR3. From germline, CDR1 is SGDLS and CDR2 YYNGEE. The CDR3, as DNA: TGTGCCAGCAGCGTAGACCCGGGAGGGTACGAGCAGTACTTC. This encodes CASSVDPGGYEQYF. The whole variable domain, filled in from reference TRBV9 and TRBJ2-7, reads DSGVTQTPKHLITATGQRVTLRCSPRSGDLSVYWYQQSLDQGLQFLIQYYNGEERAKGNILERFSAQQFPDLHSELNLSSLELGDSALYFCASSVDPGGYEQYFGPGTRLTVT.